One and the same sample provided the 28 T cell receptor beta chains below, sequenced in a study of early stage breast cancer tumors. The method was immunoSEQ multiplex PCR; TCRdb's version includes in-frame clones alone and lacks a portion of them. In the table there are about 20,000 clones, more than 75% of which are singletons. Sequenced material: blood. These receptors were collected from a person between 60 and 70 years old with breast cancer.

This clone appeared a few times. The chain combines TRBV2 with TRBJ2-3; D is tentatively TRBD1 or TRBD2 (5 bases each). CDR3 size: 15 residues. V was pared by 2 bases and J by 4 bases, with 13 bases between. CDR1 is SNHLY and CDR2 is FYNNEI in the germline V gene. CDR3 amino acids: CASSELRGRADTQYF. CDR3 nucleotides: TGTGCCAGCAGTGAATTGAGGGGAAGGGCAGATACGCAGTATTTT.

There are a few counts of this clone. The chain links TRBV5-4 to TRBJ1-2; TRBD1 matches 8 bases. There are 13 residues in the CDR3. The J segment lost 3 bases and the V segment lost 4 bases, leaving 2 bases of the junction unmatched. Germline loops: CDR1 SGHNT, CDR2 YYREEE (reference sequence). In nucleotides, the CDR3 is TGTGCCAGCAGCCCGGACAGGGACTATGGCTACACCTTC. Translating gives CASSPDRDYGYTF.

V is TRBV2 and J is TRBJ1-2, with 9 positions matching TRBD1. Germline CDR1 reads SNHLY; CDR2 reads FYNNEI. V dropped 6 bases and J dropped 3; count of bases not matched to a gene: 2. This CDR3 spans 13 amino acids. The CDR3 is CASRWDRDYGYTF. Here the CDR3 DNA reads TGTGCCAGCAGGTGGGACAGGGACTATGGCTACACCTTC.

In DNA, the CDR3 is TGTGCCAGCAGTTACGACGGGAATGGCTACACCTTC. Its translation is CASSYDGNGYTF. This sequence joins TRBV6-5 and TRBJ1-2, with D uncertain. The V gene lost 2 bases and the J gene lost 6 bases, with 7 bases spanning the gap. The CDR3 consists of 12 residues. CDR1 and CDR2 (germline): MNHEY, SVGAGI.

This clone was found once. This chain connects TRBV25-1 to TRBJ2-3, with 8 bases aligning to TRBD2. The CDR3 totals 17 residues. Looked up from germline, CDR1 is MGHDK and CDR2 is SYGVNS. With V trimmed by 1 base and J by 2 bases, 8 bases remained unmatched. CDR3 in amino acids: CASSESQLAESTDTQYF. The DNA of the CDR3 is TGTGCCAGCAGTGAATCCCAACTAGCGGAGTCCACAGATACGCAGTATTTT.

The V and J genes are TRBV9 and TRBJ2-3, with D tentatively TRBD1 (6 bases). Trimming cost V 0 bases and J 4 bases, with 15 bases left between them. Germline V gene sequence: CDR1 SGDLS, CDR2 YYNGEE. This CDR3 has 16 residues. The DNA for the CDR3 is TGTGCCAGCAGCGTAGGGGCGAGGGGGTGGTCAGATACGCAGTATTTT. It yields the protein CASSVGARGWSDTQYF.

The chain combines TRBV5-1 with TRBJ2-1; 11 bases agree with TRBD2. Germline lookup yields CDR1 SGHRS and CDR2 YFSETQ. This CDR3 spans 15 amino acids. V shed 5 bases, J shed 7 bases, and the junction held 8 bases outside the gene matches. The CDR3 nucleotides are TGCGCCAGCAGTTCCTATAGCGGGGGGGGGAATGAGCAGTTCTTC. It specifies CASSSYSGGGNEQFF.

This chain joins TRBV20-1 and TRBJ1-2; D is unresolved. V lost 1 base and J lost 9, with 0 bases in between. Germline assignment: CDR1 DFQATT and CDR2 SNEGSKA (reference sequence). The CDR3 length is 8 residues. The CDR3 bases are TGCAGTGCTAGAGGCTACACCTTC. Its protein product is CSARGYTF.

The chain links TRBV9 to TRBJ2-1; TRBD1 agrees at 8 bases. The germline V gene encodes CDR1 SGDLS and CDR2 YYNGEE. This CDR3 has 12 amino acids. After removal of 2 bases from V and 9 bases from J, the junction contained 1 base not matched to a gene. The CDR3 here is CASSVTGGEQFF. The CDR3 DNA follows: TGTGCCAGCAGCGTCACAGGGGGTGAGCAGTTCTTC.

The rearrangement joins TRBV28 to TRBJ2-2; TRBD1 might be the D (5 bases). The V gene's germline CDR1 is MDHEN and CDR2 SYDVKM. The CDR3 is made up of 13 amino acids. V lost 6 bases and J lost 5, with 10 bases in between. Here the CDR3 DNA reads TGTGCCAGCAGACAACAGGCGACCGGGGAGCTGTTTTTT. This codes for CASRQQATGELFF.

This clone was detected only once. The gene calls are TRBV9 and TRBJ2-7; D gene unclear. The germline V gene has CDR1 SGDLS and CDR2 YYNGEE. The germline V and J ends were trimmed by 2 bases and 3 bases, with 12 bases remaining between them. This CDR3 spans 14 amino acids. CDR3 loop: CASSVSSVDYEQYF. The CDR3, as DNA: TGTGCCAGCAGCGTTTCCAGCGTCGACTACGAGCAGTACTTC. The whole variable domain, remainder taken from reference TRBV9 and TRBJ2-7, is DSGVTQTPKHLITATGQRVTLRCSPRSGDLSVYWYQQSLDQGLQFLIQYYNGEERAKGNILERFSAQQFPDLHSELNLSSLELGDSALYFCASSVSSVDYEQYFGPGTRLTVT.

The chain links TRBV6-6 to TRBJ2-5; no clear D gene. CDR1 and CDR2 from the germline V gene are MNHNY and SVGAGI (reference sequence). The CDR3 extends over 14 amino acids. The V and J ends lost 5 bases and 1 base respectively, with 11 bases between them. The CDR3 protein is CASSTVTPQETQYF. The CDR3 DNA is TGTGCCAGCAGTACCGTGACCCCCCAAGAGACCCAGTACTTC.

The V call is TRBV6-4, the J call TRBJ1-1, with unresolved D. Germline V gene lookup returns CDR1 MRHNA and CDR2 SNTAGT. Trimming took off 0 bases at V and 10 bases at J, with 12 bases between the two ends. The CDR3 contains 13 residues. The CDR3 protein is CASSDSGRRAAFF. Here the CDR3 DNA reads TGTGCCAGCAGTGACTCGGGCAGGCGGGCAGCTTTCTTT.

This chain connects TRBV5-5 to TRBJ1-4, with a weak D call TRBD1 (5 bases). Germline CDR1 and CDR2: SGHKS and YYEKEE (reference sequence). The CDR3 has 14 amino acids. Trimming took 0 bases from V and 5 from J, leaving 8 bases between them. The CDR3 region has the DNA TGTGCCAGCAGCTTGGGACAGCTGAATGAAAAACTGTTTTTT. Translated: CASSLGQLNEKLFF.

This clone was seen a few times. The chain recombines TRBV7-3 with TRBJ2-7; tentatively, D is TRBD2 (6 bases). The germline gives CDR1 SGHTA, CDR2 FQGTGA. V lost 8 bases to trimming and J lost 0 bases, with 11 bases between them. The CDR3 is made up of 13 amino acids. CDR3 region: CASSEGPSYEQYF. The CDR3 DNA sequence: TGTGCCAGCTCGGAGGGGCCCTCCTACGAGCAGTACTTC.

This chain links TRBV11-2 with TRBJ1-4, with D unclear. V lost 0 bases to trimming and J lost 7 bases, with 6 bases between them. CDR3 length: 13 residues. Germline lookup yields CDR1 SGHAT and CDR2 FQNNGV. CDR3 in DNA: TGTGCCAGCAGCTTAGATAGGAGTGAAAAACTGTTTTTT. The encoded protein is CASSLDRSEKLFF.

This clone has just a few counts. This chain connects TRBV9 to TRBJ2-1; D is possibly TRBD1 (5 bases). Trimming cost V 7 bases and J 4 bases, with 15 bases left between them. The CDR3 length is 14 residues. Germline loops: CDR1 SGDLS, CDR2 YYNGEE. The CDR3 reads CASERGSTYNEQFF. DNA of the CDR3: TGTGCCAGCGAAAGGGGTTCGACGTACAATGAGCAGTTCTTC.

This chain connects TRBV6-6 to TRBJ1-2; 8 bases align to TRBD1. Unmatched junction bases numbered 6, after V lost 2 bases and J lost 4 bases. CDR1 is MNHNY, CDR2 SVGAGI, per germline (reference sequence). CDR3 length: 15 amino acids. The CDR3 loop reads CASSYQTGAVYGYTF. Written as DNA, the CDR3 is TGTGCCAGCAGTTACCAGACAGGGGCGGTCTATGGCTACACCTTC.

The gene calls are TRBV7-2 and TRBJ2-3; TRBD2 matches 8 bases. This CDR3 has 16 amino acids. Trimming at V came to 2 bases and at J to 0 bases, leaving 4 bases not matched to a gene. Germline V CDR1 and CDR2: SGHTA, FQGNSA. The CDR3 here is CASSLSASGSTDTQYF. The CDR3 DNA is TGTGCCAGCAGCTTATCCGCTAGCGGGAGCACAGATACGCAGTATTTT. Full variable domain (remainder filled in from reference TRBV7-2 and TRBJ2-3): GAGVSQSPSNKVTEKGKDVELRCDPISGHTALYWYRQSLGQGLEFLIYFQGNSAPDKSGLPSDRFSAERTGGSVSTLTIQRTQQEDSAVYLCASSLSASGSTDTQYFGPGTRLTVL.

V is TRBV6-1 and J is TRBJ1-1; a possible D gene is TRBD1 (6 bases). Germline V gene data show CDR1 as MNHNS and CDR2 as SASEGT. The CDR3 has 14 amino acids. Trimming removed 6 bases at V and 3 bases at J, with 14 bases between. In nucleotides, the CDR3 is TGTGCCAGCAGGATACAGGGTTGGGACACTGAAGCTTTCTTT. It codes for CASRIQGWDTEAFF.

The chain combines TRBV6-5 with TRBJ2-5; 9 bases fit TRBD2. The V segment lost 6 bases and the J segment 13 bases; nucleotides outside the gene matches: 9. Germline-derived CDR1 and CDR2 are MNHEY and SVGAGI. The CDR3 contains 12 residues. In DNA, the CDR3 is TGTGCCAGCAGCACCACTAGCGGGCCAAGGTACTTC. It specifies CASSTTSGPRYF.

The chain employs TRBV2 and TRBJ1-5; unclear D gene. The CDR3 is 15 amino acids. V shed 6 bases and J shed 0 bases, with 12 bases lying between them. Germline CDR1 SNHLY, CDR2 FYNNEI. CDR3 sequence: CASSRRGYSNQPQHF. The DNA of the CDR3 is TGTGCCAGCAGCCGACGGGGTTATAGCAATCAGCCCCAGCATTTT.

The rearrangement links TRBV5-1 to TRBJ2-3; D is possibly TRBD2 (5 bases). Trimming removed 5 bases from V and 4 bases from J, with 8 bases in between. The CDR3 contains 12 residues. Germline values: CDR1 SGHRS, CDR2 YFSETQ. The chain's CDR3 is CASSKLADTQYF. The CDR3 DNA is TGCGCCAGCAGTAAACTAGCAGATACGCAGTATTTT. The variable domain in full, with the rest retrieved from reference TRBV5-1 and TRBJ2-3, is KAGVTQTPRYLIKTRGQQVTLSCSPISGHRSVSWYQQTPGQGLQFLFEYFSETQRNKGNFPGRFSGRQFSNSRSEMNVSTLELGDSALYLCASSKLADTQYFGPGTRLTVL.

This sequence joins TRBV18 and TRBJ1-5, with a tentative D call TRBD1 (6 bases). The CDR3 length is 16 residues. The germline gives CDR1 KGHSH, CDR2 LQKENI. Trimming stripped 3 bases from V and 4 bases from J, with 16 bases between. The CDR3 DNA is TGTGCCAGCTCACCCTCGACAGGATCCGGTAATCAGCCCCAGCATTTT. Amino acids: CASSPSTGSGNQPQHF.

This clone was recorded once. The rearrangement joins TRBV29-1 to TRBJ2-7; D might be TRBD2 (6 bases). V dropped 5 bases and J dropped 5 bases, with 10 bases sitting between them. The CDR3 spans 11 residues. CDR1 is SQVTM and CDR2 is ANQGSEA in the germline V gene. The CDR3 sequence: CSVQTGDEQYF. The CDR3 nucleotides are TGCAGCGTTCAAACGGGGGACGAGCAGTACTTC.

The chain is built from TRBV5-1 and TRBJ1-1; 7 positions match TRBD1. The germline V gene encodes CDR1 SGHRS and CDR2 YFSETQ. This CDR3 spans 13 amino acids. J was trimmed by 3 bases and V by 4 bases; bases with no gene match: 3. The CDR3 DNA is TGCGCCAGCAGCAAGGGACAGTACACTGAAGCTTTCTTT. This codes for CASSKGQYTEAFF. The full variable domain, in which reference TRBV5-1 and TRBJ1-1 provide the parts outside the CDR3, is KAGVTQTPRYLIKTRGQQVTLSCSPISGHRSVSWYQQTPGQGLQFLFEYFSETQRNKGNFPGRFSGRQFSNSRSEMNVSTLELGDSALYLCASSKGQYTEAFFGQGTRLTVV.

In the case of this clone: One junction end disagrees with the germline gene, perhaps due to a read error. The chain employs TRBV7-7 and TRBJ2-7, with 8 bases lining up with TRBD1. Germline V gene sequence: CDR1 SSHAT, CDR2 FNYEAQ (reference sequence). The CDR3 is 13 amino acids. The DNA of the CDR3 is TGTGCTAGCAGCCCGGACAGGGACTACGAGCAGTACTTC. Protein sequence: CASSPDRDYEQYF.

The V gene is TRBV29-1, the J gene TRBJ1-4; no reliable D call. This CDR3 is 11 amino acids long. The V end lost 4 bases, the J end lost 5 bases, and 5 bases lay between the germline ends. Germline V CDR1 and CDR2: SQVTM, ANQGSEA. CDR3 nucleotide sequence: TGCAGCGTTGTTCAGAATGAAAAACTGTTTTTT. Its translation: CSVVQNEKLFF.